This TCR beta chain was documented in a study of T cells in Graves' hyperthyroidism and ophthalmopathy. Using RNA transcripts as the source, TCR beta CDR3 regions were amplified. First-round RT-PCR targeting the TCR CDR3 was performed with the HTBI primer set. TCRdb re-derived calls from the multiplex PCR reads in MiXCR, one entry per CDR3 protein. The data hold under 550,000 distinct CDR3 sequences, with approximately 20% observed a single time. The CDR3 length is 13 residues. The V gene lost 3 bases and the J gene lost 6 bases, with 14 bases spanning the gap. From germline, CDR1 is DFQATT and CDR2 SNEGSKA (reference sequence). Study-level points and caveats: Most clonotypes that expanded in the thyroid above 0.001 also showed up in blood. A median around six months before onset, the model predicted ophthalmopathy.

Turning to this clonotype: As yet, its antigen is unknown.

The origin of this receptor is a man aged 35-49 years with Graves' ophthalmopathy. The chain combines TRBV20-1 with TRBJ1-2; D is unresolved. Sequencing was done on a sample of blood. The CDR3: CSARPGPWDGYTF. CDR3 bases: TGCAGTGCTAGGCCGGGCCCCTGGGATGGCTACACCTTC.